This TCR beta chain was found in a study of T cells in Graves' hyperthyroidism and ophthalmopathy. Study-level information: Blood was drawn when the patient was first diagnosed and still untreated.

The CDR3 is made up of 13 amino acids. Trimming removed 7 bases at V and 3 bases at J, with 13 bases between. Germline lookup yields CDR1 MDHEN and CDR2 SYDVKM. The study's findings and limits: Prediction of ophthalmopathy progression came a median approximately 6.5 months pre-onset.

Exclusion of patients followed from uncontrolled infection, other autoimmune disease, pregnancy or lactation. More than 8 ml fresh peripheral blood yielded the PBMCs. RNA transcripts gave rise to amplified TCR beta CDR3 regions. TCR CDR3 regions were first amplified by RT-PCR with HTBI primers. MiXCR was run by TCRdb on the multiplex PCR reads, yielding one entry per CDR3 protein. The table has over 250,000 distinct CDR3 sequences, less than 30% seen once. Worth noting for this clonotype: Its target is not known.

This clonotype was obtained from a man aged 35 to 55 with Graves' hyperthyroidism that later progressed to Graves' ophthalmopathy. Sequencing was carried out using blood. The chain is built from TRBV28 and TRBJ2-7; D unresolved. The CDR3 is CASTPGRFYEQYF. Written as DNA, the CDR3 is TGTGCCAGCACCCCTGGCAGGTTCTACGAGCAGTACTTC.